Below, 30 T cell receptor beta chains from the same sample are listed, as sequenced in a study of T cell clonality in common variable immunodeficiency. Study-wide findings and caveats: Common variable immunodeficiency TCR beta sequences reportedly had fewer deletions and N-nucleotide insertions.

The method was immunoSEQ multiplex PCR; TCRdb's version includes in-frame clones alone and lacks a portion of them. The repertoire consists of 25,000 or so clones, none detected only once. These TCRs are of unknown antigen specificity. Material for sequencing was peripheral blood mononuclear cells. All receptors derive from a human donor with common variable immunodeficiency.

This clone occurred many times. CDR3: CASSWGTGDPGELFF. The DNA read from the CDR3 is TGCGCCAGCAGTTGGGGGACAGGTGACCCCGGGGAG. The genes are TRBV5-1 and TRBJ2-2; 8 nucleotides match TRBD1. From the germline J gene comes the end of the CDR3, since the read stops 3 residues before it. The J segment lost 6 bases and the V segment lost 5 bases, leaving 9 bases of the junction unmatched. The CDR3 is made up of 15 amino acids. Germline V lookup: CDR1 SGHRS, CDR2 YFSETQ.

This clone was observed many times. Incomplete CDR3 DNA: TGTGCCAGCAGTTACTCGGACAGGGGGCGAGAAAAA. It encodes CASSYSDRGREK. The full-length CDR3 reads as CASSYSDRGREKLFF. J is TRBJ1-4 and V is TRBV6-2 or TRBV6-3; 11 bases fit TRBD1. The CDR3 goes on 3 residues after the read ends, and that part is filled in from the germline J gene. Germline values: CDR1 MNHEY, CDR2 SVGEGT. The CDR3 runs to 15 residues. V shed 0 bases, J shed 8 bases, and the junction held 2 bases outside the gene matches.

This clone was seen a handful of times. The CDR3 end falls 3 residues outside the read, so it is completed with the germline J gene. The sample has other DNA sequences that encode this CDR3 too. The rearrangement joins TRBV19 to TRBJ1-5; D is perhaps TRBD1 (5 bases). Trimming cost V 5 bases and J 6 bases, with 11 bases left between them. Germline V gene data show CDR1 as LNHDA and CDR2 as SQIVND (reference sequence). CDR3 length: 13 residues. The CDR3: CASSSRAGQPQHF. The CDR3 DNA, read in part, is TGTGCCAGTAGTTCCAGGGCTGGTCAGCCC.

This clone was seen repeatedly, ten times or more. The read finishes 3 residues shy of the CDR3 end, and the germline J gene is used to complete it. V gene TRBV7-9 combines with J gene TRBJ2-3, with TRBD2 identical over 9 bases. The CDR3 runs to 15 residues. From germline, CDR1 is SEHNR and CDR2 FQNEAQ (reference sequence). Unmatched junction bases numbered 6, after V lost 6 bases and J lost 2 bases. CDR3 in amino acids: CASRRASGVTDTQYF. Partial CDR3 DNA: TGTGCCAGCAGAAGGGCTAGCGGGGTCACAGATACG.

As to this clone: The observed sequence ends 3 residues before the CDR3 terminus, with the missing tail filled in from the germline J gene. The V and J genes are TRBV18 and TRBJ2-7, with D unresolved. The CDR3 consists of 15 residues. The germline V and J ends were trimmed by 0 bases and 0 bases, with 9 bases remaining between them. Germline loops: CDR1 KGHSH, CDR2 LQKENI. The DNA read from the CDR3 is TGTGCCAGCTCACCACCATTGGCTGTCTCCTACGAG. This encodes CASSPPLAVSYE. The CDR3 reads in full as CASSPPLAVSYEQYF. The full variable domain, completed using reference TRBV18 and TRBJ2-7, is NAGVMQNPRHLVRRRGQEARLRCSPMKGHSHVYWYRQLPEEGLKFMVYLQKENIIDESGMPKERFSAEFPKEGPSILRIQQVVRGDSAAYFCASSPPLAVSYEQYFGPGTRLTVT.

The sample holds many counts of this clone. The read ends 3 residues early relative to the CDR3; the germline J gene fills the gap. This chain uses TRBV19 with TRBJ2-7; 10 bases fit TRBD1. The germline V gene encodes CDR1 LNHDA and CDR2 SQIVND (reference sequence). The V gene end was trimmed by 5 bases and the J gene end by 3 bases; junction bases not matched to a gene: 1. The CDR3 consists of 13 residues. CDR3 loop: CASSRDRGYEQYF. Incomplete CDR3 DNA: TGTGCCAGTAGTCGGGACAGGGGCTACGAG.

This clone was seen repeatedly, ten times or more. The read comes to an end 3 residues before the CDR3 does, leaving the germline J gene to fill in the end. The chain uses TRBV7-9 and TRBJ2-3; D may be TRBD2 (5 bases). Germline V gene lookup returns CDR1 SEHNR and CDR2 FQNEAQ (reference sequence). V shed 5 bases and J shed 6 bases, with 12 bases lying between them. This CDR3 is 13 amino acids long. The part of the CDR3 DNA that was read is TGTGCCAGCAGCCCAAAGGGCGGGGATACG. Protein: CASSPKGGDT. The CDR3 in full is CASSPKGGDTQYF.

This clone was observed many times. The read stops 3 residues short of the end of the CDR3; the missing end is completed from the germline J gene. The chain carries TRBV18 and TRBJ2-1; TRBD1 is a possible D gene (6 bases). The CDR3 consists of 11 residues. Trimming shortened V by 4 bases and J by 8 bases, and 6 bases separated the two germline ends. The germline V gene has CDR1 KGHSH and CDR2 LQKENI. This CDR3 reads CASSQGDEQFF. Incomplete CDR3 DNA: TGTGCCAGCTCACAGGGGGATGAG.

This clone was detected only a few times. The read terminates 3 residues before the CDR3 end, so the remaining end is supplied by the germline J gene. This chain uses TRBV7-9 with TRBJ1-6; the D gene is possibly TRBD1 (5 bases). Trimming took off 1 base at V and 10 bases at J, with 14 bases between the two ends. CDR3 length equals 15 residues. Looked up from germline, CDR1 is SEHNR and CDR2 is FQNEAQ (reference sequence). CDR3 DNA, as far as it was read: TGTGCCAGCAGCTTAGAGGGGCGCGCAGAGTCACCC. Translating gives CASSLEGRAESP. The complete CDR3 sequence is CASSLEGRAESPLHF.

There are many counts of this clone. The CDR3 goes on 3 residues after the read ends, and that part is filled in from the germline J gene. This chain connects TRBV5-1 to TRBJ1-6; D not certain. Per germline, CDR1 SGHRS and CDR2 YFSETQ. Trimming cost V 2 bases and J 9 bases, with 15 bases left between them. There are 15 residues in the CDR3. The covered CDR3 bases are TGCGCCAGCAGCTTTGATGCGGGAGGGCGTTCACCC. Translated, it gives CASSFDAGGRSP. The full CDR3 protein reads CASSFDAGGRSPLHF.

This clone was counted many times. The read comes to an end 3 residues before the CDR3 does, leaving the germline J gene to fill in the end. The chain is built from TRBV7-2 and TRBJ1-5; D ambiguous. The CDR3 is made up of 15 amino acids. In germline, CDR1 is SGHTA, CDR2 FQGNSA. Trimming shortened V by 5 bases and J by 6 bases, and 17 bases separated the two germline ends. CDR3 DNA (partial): TGTGCCAGCAGCCAACGGGGAGGGTTCAGTCAGCCC. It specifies CASSQRGGFSQP. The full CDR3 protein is CASSQRGGFSQPQHF.

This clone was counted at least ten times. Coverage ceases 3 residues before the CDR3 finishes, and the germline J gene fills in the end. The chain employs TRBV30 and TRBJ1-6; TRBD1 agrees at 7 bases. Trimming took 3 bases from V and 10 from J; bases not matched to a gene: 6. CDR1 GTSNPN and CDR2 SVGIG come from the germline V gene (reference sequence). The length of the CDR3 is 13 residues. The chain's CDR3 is CAWRTGMFSPLHF. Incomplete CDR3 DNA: TGTGCCTGGAGGACAGGGATGTTCTCACCC.

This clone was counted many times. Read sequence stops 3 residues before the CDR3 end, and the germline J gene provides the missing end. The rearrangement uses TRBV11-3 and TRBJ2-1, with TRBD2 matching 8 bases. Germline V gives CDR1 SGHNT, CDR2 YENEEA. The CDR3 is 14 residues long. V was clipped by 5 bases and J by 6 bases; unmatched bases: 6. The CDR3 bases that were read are TGTGCCAGCAGCATTACTAGCGGCCTCAATGAG. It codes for CASSITSGLNE. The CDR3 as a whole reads CASSITSGLNEQFF.

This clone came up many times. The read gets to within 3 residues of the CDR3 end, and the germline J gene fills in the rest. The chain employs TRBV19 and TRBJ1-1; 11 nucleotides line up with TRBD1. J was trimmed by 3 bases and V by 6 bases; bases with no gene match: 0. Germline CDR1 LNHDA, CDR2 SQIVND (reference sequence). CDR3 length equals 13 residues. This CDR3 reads CASRGQGDTEAFF. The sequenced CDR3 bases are TGTGCCAGTAGGGGACAGGGGGACACTGAA.

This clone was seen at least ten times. CDR3 region: CASGVDAGVSEQYF. The DNA read from the CDR3 is TGTGCCAGCGGAGTTGATGCGGGAGTCAGCGAG. The chain employs TRBV2 and TRBJ2-7; 7 bases agree with TRBD2. The sequenced fragment ends 3 residues before the CDR3 boundary, so the rest is inferred from the germline J gene. The CDR3 consists of 14 residues. The V gene's germline CDR1 is SNHLY and CDR2 FYNNEI. V was clipped by 8 bases and J by 6 bases; unmatched bases: 13.

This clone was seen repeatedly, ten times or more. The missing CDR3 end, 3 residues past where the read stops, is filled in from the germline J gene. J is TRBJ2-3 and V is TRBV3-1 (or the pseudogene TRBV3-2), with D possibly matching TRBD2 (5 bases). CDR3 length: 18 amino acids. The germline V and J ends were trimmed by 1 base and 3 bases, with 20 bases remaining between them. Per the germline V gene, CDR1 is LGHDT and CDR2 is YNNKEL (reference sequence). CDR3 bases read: TGTGCCAGCAGCCAAGTATCGAGCGGCCCTTTCGAGACAGATACG. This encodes CASSQVSSGPFETDT. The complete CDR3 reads CASSQVSSGPFETDTQYF.

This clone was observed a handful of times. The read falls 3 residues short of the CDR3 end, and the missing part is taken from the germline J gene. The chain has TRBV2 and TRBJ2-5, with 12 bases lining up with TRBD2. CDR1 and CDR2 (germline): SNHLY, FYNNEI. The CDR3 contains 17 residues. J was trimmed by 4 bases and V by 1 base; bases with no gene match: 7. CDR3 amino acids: CASSEGLAGGFLETQYF. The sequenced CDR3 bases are TGTGCCAGCAGTGAAGGGCTAGCGGGGGGGTTTCTAGAGACC.

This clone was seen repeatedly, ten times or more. The covered CDR3 bases are TGTGCCAGCAGCACGGACAGCTACTATGGC. It codes for CASSTDSYYG. The full CDR3 is CASSTDSYYGYTF. The rearrangement links TRBV7-9 to TRBJ1-2; tentative D call: TRBD1 (6 bases). The read falls 3 residues short of the CDR3 end, and the missing part is taken from the germline J gene. CDR3 length: 13 residues. Germline V gene lookup returns CDR1 SEHNR and CDR2 FQNEAQ (reference sequence). V lost 5 bases to trimming and J lost 3 bases, with 10 bases between them.

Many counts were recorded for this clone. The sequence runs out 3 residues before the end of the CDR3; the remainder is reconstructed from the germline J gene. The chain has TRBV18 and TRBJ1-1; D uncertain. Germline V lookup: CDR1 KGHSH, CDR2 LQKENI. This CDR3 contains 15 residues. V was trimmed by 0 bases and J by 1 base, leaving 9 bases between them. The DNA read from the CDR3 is TGTGCCAGCTCACCACCGCTTACTCAGAACACTGAA. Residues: CASSPPLTQNTE. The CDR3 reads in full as CASSPPLTQNTEAFF.

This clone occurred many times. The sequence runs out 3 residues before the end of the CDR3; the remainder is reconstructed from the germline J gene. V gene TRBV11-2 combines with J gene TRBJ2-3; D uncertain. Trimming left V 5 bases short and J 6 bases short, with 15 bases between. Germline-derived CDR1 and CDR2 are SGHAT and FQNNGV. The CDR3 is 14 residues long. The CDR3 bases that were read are TGTGCCAGCAGCCCCCTTTGGGCCCCGGATACG. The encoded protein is CASSPLWAPDT. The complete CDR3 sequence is CASSPLWAPDTQYF.

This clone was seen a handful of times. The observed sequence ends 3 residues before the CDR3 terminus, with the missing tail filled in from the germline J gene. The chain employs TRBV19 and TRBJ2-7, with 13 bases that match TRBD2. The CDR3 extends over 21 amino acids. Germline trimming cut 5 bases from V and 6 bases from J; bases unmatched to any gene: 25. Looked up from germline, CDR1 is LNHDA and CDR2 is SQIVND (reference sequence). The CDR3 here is CASSPRGLAGARTRVNREQYF. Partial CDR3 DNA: TGTGCCAGTAGTCCTAGAGGACTAGCGGGGGCCCGTACCCGTGTCAACCGCGAG. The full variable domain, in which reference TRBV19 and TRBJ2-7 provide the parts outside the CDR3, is DGGITQSPKYLFRKEGQNVTLSCEQNLNHDAMYWYRQDPGQGLRLIYYSQIVNDFQKGDIAEGYSVSREKKESFPLTVTSAQKNPTAFYLCASSPRGLAGARTRVNREQYFGPGTRLTVT.

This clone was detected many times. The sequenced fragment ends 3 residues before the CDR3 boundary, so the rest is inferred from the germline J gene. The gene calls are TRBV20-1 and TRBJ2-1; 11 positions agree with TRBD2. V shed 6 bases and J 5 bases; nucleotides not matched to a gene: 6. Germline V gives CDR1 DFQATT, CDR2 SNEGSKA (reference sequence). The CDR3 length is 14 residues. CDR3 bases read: TGCAGTGCCGAAGTAGCGGGGGGGAACAATGAG. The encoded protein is CSAEVAGGNNE. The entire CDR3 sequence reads CSAEVAGGNNEQFF.

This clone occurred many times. Incomplete CDR3 DNA: TGTGCCAGCAGCTTGGGCAGGGGGGATTCACCC. This gives the protein CASSLGRGDSP. The full-length CDR3 reads as CASSLGRGDSPLHF. V gene TRBV5-4 combines with J gene TRBJ1-6, with TRBD1 identical over 7 bases. From the germline J gene comes the end of the CDR3, since the read stops 3 residues before it. The J segment lost 8 bases and the V segment lost 0 bases, leaving 2 bases of the junction unmatched. The germline V gene encodes CDR1 SGHNT and CDR2 YYREEE (reference sequence). The CDR3 length is 14 residues.

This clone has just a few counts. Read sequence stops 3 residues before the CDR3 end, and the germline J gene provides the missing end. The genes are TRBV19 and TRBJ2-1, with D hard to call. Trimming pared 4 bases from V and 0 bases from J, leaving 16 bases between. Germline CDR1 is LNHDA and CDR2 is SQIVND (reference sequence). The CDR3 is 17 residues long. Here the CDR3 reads CASSKSYVPSSYNEQFF. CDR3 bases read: TGTGCCAGTAGTAAGTCGTATGTTCCTAGCTCCTACAATGAG.

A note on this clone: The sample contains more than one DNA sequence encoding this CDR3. CDR3: CASSEGWGRYEQYF. The CDR3 DNA, read in part, is TGTGCCAGCAGTGAAGGGTGGGGCCGTTACGAG. The rearrangement joins TRBV6-1 to TRBJ2-7, with D possibly being TRBD1 (5 bases). The sequence runs out 3 residues before the end of the CDR3; the remainder is reconstructed from the germline J gene. The CDR3 spans 14 residues. In germline, CDR1 is MNHNS, CDR2 SASEGT. V lost 1 base to trimming and J lost 4 bases, with 11 bases between them.

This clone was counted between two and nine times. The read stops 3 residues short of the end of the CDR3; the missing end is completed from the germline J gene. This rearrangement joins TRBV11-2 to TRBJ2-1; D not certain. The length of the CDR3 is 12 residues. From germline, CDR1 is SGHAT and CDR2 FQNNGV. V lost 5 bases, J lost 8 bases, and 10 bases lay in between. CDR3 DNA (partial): TGTGCCAGCAGCCAGTCGAGGCATGAG. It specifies CASSQSRHE. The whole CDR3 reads CASSQSRHEQFF. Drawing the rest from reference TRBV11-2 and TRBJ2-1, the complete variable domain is EAGVAQSPRYKIIEKRQSVAFWCNPISGHATLYWYQQILGQGPKLLIQFQNNGVVDDSQLPKDRFSAERLKGVDSTLKIQPAKLEDSAVYLCASSQSRHEQFFGPGTRLTVL.

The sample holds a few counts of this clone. The CDR3 loop reads CASSLGRDLYEQYF. The sequenced part of the CDR3 DNA is TGTGCCAGCAGCTTAGGGCGGGACTTATACGAG. The chain couples TRBV13 to TRBJ2-7; D perhaps matches TRBD2 (6 bases). The CDR3 is cut off 3 residues early in the read; its end comes from the germline J gene. CDR1 is PRHDT, CDR2 FYEKMQ, per germline (reference sequence). This CDR3 has 14 amino acids. V dropped 0 bases and J dropped 4 bases, with 10 bases sitting between them.

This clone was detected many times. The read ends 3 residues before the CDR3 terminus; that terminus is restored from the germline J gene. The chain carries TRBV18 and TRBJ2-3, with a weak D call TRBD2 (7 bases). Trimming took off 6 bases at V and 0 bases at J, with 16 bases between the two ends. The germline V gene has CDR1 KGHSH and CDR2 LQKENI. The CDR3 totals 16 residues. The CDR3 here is CASSPGGGGSTDTQYF. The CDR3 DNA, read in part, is TGTGCCAGCTCTCCCGGAGGGGGAGGGAGCACAGATACG.

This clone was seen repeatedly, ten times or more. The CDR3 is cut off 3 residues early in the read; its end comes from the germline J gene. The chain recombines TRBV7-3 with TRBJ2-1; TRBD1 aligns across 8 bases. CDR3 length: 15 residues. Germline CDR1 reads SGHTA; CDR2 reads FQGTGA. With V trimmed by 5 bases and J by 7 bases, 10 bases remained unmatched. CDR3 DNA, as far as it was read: TGTGCCAGCAGCCAGCACAGGACAGGGTCGAATGAG. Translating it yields CASSQHRTGSNE. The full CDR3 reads CASSQHRTGSNEQFF.

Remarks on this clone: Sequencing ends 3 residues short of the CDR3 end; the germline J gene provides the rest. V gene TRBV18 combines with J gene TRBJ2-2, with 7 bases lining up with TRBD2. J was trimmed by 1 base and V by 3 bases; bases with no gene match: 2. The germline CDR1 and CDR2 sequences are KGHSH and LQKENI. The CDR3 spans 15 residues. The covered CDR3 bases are TGTGCCAGCTCACCGGGACTAAGGAACACCGGGGAG. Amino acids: CASSPGLRNTGE. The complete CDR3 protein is CASSPGLRNTGELFF.